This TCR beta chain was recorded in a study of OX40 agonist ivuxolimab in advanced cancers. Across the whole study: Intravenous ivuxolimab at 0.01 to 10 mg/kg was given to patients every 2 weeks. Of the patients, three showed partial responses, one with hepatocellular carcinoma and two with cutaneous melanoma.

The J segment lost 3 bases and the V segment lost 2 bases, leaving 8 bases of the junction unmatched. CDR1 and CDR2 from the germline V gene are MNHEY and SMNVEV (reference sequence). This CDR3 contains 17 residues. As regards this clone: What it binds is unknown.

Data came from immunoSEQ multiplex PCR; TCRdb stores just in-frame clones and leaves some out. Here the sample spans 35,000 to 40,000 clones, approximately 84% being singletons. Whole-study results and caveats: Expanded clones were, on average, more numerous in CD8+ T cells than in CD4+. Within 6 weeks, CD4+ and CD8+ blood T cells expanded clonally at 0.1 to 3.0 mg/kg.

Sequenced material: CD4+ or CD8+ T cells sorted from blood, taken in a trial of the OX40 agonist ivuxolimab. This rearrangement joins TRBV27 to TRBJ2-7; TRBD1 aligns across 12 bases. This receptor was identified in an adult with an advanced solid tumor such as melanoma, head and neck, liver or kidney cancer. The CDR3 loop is CASSLGTGGASIYEQYF. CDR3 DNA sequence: TGTGCCAGCAGTTTAGGGACAGGGGGCGCCTCCATCTACGAGCAGTACTTC.